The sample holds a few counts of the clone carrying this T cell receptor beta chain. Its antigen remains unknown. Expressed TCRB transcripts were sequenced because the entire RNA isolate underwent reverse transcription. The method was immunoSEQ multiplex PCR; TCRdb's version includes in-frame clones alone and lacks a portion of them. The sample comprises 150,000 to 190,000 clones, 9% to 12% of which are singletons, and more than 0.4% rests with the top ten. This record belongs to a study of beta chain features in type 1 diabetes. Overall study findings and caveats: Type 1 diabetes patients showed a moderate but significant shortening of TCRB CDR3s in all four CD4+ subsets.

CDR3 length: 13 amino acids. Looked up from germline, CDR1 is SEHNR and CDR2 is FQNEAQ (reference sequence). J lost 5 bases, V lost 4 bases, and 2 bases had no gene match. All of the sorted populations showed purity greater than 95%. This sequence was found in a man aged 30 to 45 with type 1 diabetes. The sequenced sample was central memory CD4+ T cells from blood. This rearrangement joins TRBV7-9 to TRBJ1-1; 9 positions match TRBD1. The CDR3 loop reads CASSSGQGTEAFF. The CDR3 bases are TGTGCCAGCAGCTCCGGACAGGGGACTGAAGCTTTCTTT.